The 19 T cell receptor beta chains presented below share a single source sample, sequenced in a study of blood T cell repertoires in COVID-19. TCRdb keeps only in-frame clones here, not all; method: immunoSEQ multiplex PCR. Of 130,000 to 150,000 clones detected, roughly 85% appear once; the ten largest clones hold roughly 8%. The sample was peripheral blood. The source of these receptors is a woman aged 55-69 years with COVID-19, enrolled during active disease.

The V gene is TRBV10-3, the J gene TRBJ2-1; possible D gene TRBD2, 5 bases. This CDR3 contains 15 residues. Per germline, CDR1 ENHRY and CDR2 SYGVKD. Trimming left V 0 bases short and J 10 bases short, with 16 bases between. CDR3 nucleotides: TGTGCCATCAGTGAGTCGGGCACAACTAGAACCGAGCAGTTCTTC. Translating it yields CAISESGTTRTEQFF.

This clone appeared a single time. This chain joins TRBV30 and TRBJ1-4; 10 bases are a match to TRBD1. Germline assignment: CDR1 GTSNPN and CDR2 SVGIG (reference sequence). The CDR3 totals 18 residues. The junction had 14 bases not matched to a gene; V was cut back by 0 bases and J by 7 bases. CDR3 DNA sequence: TGTGCCTGGAGTGTTCCCCCGGGACAGGGGAAACGGGGTGAAAAACTGTTTTTT. Protein sequence: CAWSVPPGQGKRGEKLFF. The full variable domain, its missing parts supplied by reference TRBV30 and TRBJ1-4, is SQTIHQWPATLVQPVGSPLSLECTVEGTSNPNLYWYRQAAGRGLQLLFYSVGIGQISSEVPQNLSASRPQDRQFILSSKKLLLSDSGFYLCAWSVPPGQGKRGEKLFFGSGTQLSVL.

With regard to this clone: Other DNA sequences within the sample encode an identical CDR3. The chain combines TRBV5-1 with TRBJ2-3, with D possibly TRBD1 on 6 matching bases. Trimming cost V 4 bases and J 0 bases, with 9 bases left between them. In germline, CDR1 is SGHRS, CDR2 YFSETQ. The CDR3 is 14 residues long. In DNA form, the CDR3 reads TGCGCCAGCAGCCCAGGGACAAGCACAGATACGCAGTATTTT. This sequence encodes CASSPGTSTDTQYF.

This chain uses TRBV24-1 with TRBJ2-2, with 13 bases aligning to TRBD2. The CDR3 has 16 amino acids. The germline V gene has CDR1 KGHDR and CDR2 SFDVKD. With 4 bases clipped from V and 5 bases from J, the junction kept 3 bases outside the gene matches. The CDR3 DNA reads as TGTGCCACCAGTGAAGGACTAGCGGGGGATACCGGGGAGCTGTTTTTT. Its protein product is CATSEGLAGDTGELFF.

This clone was observed once. The chain links TRBV11-1 to TRBJ1-1; 7 bases are shared with TRBD1. The CDR3 is 16 amino acids. Looked up from germline, CDR1 is SGHAT and CDR2 is FQDESV (reference sequence). The J segment lost 0 bases and the V segment lost 2 bases, leaving 6 bases of the junction unmatched. CDR3 amino acids: CASSLTTGTVNTEAFF. Here the CDR3 DNA reads TGTGCCAGCAGCTTAACCACCGGGACAGTGAACACTGAAGCTTTCTTT.

The chain couples TRBV18 to TRBJ1-1, with 8 bases that match TRBD1. Looked up from germline, CDR1 is KGHSH and CDR2 is LQKENI. The CDR3 spans 18 residues. V lost 1 base and J lost 1; bases outside the gene matches: 11. The CDR3 reads CASSPRPQGALANTEAFF. CDR3 nucleotides: TGTGCCAGCTCACCACGCCCCCAGGGGGCTCTGGCGAACACTGAAGCTTTCTTT.

This clone showed up just once. The chain employs TRBV18 and TRBJ2-5; weak D call: TRBD1 (5 bases). The CDR3 has 13 amino acids. Trimming stripped 0 bases from V and 5 bases from J, with 7 bases between. CDR1 is KGHSH, CDR2 LQKENI, per germline. This chain's CDR3 is CASSPPDTETQYF. The CDR3 DNA reads as TGTGCCAGCTCACCACCGGACACCGAGACCCAGTACTTC.

The CDR3 DNA reads TGCGCCACCACGGACAGGGAGTTGGAGACCCAGTACTTC. This encodes CATTDRELETQYF. This rearrangement joins TRBV23-1 to TRBJ2-5; 8 bases are a match to TRBD1. TRBV23-1 is designated an ORF whose function remains uncertain. CDR3 length equals 13 residues. Trimming took 10 bases from V and 5 from J; bases not matched to a gene: 9.

This clone showed up just once. The J gene is TRBJ2-5, the V gene TRBV2; 7 positions match TRBD2. V shed 6 bases, J shed 4 bases, and the junction held 11 bases outside the gene matches. The CDR3 consists of 15 residues. CDR1 is SNHLY, CDR2 FYNNEI, per germline. CDR3 region: CASSPLAGVTETQYF. CDR3 nucleotides: TGTGCCAGCAGCCCTCTGGCGGGGGTGACAGAGACCCAGTACTTC.

The chain couples TRBV5-4 to TRBJ1-2; no reliable D call. V gave up 0 bases and J gave up 0 bases, with 9 bases separating them. The CDR3 consists of 15 residues. CDR1 and CDR2 from the germline V gene are SGHNT and YYREEE (reference sequence). The CDR3 region is CASSLAGLANYGYTF. The CDR3, as DNA: TGTGCCAGCAGCTTGGCGGGGTTAGCTAACTATGGCTACACCTTC.

This sequence joins TRBV14 and TRBJ1-3; 8 bases are shared with TRBD1. The CDR3 extends over 13 amino acids. V was pared by 8 bases and J by 4 bases, with 4 bases of the junction left unmatched. CDR1 is SGHDN, CDR2 FVKESK, per germline. The chain's CDR3 is CASSGGFGNTIYF. The CDR3 coding sequence is TGTGCCAGCTCAGGGGGCTTCGGAAACACCATATATTTT.

The rearrangement links TRBV5-1 to TRBJ2-1; D is uncertain. The CDR3 contains 13 residues. CDR1 SGHRS and CDR2 YFSETQ come from the germline V gene. Trimming shortened V by 5 bases and J by 6 bases, and 12 bases separated the two germline ends. In nucleotides, the CDR3 is TGCGCCAGCAGTTTTGGGCAGACCAATGAGCAGTTCTTC. Its protein is CASSFGQTNEQFF.

The chain has TRBV10-3 and TRBJ1-1; D is perhaps TRBD1 (5 bases). Germline V CDR1 and CDR2: ENHRY, SYGVKD. V dropped 10 bases and J dropped 0 bases, with 9 bases sitting between them. The CDR3 is made up of 12 amino acids. The CDR3 DNA reads TGTGCCACCTCAGGGTTGAACACTGAAGCTTTCTTT. It codes for CATSGLNTEAFF.

The genes are TRBV15 and TRBJ1-1; 8 positions match TRBD1. With 2 bases clipped from V and 4 bases from J, the junction kept 0 bases outside the gene matches. The length of the CDR3 is 13 residues. The germline gives CDR1 LNHNV, CDR2 YYDKDF (reference sequence). CDR3 amino acids: CATSRTGGTEAFF. The DNA of the CDR3 is TGTGCCACCAGCAGAACAGGGGGCACTGAAGCTTTCTTT.

This clone came up a few times. The genes are TRBV6-1 and TRBJ1-1, with TRBD1 matching over 7 bases. In germline, CDR1 is MNHNS, CDR2 SASEGT. CDR3 size: 16 residues. The ends lost 3 bases at V and 1 base at J; junction bases unmatched: 8. The CDR3 DNA is TGTGCCAGCAGTGATCAACAGGGGCGAAGGAACACTGAAGCTTTCTTT. Its protein is CASSDQQGRRNTEAFF.

This chain joins TRBV21-1 and TRBJ2-5; the table gives TRBD2 as D, unverified against the DNA. TRBV21-1 is a known pseudogene. This CDR3 contains 14 residues. The CDR3 loop is CASSATGGQETQYF. The CDR3 DNA is TGTGCCAGCAGCGCCACGGGGGGGCAAGAGACCCAGTACTTC.

The chain employs TRBV6-2 or TRBV6-3 and TRBJ2-1, with D possibly being TRBD1 (6 bases). There are 15 residues in the CDR3. V was shortened by 2 bases and J by 6 bases, with 14 bases between the two germline ends. Germline assignment: CDR1 MNHEY and CDR2 SVGEGT. In DNA form, the CDR3 reads TGTGCCAGCAGTTACACAGGGATGTCTGGCAATGAGCAGTTCTTC. It is translated as CASSYTGMSGNEQFF.

This CDR3 reads CASSGTGGEAFF. CDR3 DNA sequence: TGTGCCAGCAGCGGAACAGGGGGTGAAGCTTTCTTT. This sequence joins TRBV9 and TRBJ1-1; 8 positions agree with TRBD1. Per germline, CDR1 SGDLS and CDR2 YYNGEE. This CDR3 region has 12 residues. J was trimmed by 7 bases and V by 3 bases; bases with no gene match: 2.

The V and J genes are TRBV5-1 and TRBJ2-2, with 7 bases that match TRBD1. The CDR3 has 15 amino acids. Germline CDR1 and CDR2: SGHRS and YFSETQ. J was trimmed by 3 bases and V by 3 bases; bases with no gene match: 5. DNA of the CDR3: TGCGCCAGCAGCTCTACAGGGGCGGACACCGGGGAGCTGTTTTTT. This encodes CASSSTGADTGELFF.